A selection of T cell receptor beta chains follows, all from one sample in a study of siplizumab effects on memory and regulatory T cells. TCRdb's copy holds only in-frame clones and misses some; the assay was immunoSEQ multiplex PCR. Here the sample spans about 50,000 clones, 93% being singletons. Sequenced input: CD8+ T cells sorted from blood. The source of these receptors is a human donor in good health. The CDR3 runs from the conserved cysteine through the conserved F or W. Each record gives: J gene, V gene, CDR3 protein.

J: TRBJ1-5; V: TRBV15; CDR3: CATEDANSNQPQHF
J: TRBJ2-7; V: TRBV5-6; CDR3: CASSPRTGPYEQYF
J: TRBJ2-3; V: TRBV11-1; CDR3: CASSSTSGSGDTQYF
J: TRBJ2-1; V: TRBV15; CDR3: CATRGGLGEQFF
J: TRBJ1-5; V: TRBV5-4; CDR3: CASSLNGGNQPQHF
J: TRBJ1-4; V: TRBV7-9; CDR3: CASSLLQGATNEKLFF
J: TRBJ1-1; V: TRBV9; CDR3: CASSPQMNTEAFF
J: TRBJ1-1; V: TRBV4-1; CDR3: CASSQEVGPGTNTEAFF
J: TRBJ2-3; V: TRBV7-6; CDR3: CASSLPGTSGSSSTDTQYF
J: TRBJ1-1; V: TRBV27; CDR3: CASSLTEAFF
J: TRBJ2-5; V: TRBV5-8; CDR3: CATKFRSPRETQYF
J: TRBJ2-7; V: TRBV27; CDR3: CASSIEGMGYEQYF
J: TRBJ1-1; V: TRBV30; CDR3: CAWSGGIGSEAFF
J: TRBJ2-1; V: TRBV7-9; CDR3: CASSLQSSLFNEQFF
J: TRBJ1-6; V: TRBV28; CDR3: CASFEEHHQKGISPLHF
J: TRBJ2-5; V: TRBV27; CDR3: CASSFIPGLALKTQYF
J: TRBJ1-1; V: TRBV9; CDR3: CASSAYLSLNTEAFF
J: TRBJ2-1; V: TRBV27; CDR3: CASSLRRDVNNEQFF
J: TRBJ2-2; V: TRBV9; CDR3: CASREANTGELFF
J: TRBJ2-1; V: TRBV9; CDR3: CASSGGQGFYNEQFF
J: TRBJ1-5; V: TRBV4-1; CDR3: CASSQDSAQGRNQPQHF
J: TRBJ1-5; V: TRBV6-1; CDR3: CASSDPRGRTADNQPQHF
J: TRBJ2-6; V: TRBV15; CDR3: CATRDRGTNVLTF
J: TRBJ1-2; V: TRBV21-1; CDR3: CASSSRRHRPFYGYTF
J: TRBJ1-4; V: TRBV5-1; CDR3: CASSPKDLTGYEKLFF
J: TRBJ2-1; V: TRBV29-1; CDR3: CSVLTNEQFF
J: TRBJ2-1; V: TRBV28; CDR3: CASRTGLAEVNEQFF
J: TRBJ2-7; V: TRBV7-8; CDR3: CASSLGTSGRLYEQYF
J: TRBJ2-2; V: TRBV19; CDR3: CASSLDMGGGGELFF
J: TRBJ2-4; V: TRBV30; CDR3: CAWSVAGQNIQYF
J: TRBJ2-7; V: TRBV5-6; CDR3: CASSRGAWGNEQYF
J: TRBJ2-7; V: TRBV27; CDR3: CASSLSGGSYEQYF
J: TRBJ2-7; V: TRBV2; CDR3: CASRGSYSDEQYF
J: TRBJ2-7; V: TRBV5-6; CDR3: CASSFGTDLHEQYF
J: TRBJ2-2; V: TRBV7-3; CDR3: CASSFLSGGNTGELFF
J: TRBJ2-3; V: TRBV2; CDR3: CASRSLAGEGDTQYF
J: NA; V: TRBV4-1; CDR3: CASSLIQGAGYEQYF
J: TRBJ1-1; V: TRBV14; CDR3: CASWVTRGNTEAFF
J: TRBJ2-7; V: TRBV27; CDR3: CASRDPYYEQYF
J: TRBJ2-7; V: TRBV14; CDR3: CASSLIHYEQYF
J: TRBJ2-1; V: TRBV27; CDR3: CASSLGLGEQFF
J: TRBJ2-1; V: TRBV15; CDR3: CATTPRRSYNEQFF
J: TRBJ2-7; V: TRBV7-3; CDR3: CASSLETAYYEQYF
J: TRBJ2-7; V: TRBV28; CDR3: CASSQTGGSYEQYF
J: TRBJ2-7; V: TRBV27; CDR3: CASSLTGGGYEQYF
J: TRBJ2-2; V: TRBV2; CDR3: CASSGSTSGDTGELFF
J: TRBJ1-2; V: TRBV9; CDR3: CASSVGQGDGYTF
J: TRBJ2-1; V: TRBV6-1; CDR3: CATAIAGGGQFF
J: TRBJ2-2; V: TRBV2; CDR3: CASTGTGDDTGELFF
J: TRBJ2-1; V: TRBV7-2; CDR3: CASSLATSGRYYNEQFF
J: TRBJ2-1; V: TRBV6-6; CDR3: CASSYTSGDYNEQFF
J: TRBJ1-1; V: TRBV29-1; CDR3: CSVGRPAFF
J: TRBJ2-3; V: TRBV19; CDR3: CATETSGSTDTQYF
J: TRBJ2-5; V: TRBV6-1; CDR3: CASSGLAGVTGETQYF
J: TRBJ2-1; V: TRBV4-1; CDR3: CASSQGETGQNEQFF